The present T cell receptor (beta chain) was sequenced within a study of T cell changes during pregnancy in multiple sclerosis. After removal of 4 bases from V and 6 bases from J, the junction contained 7 bases not matched to a gene. This CDR3 contains 15 residues. The germline CDR1 and CDR2 sequences are SEHNR and FQNEAQ (reference sequence). Profiling relied on immunoSEQ multiplex PCR, and the TCRdb table lists in-frame clones only, not all of them. The table shows about 100,000 clones, with over 85% occurring only once. This chain connects TRBV7-9 to TRBJ2-1, with 9 bases fitting TRBD1. The sequence derives from a female donor with multiple sclerosis, enrolled in a pregnancy study. Material: peripheral blood, obtained in the second trimester of pregnancy. CDR3 protein: CASSSGTGFRNEQFF. CDR3 coding DNA: TGTGCCAGCAGCTCGGGGACAGGGTTTCGCAATGAGCAGTTCTTC.